The 2 T cell receptor beta chains below all came from one sample that was sequenced in a study of blood T cells in healthy people across ages. A second roughly 7 to 12 cycle PCR used barcoded and J-beta primers. Using its own MiXCR run on the 5' RACE reads, TCRdb lists one record per CDR3 protein. The sample lists around 710,000 distinct CDR3 sequences, more than 40% occurring once. Sequences were obtained from blood. The receptors come from a woman in her sixties in good health.

This clonotype was detected many times. This may be a read error: a much more frequent sequence differs by one nucleotide. The chain employs TRBV7-9 and TRBJ2-7; 10 bases are a match to TRBD1. This CDR3 region has 15 residues. Germline lookup yields CDR1 SEHNR and CDR2 FQNEAQ (reference sequence). Losses at the gene ends were 4 bases for V and 7 bases for J; bases not matched to a gene: 10. The CDR3 here is CASSSGTGAYNEQYF. The DNA for the CDR3 is TGTGCCAGCAGCTCCGGGACAGGGGCCTACAATGAGCAGTACTTC.

This clonotype has more than one count but fewer than ten. This chain joins TRBV10-3 and TRBJ1-1, with D perhaps TRBD1 (5 bases). The CDR3 is 14 amino acids. The V end lost 5 bases, the J end lost 3 bases, and 13 bases lay between the germline ends. Germline lookup yields CDR1 ENHRY and CDR2 SYGVKD. The CDR3 bases are TGTGCCATCAGTCAGGGCGGGTGGGACACTGAAGCTTTCTTT. This gives the protein CAISQGGWDTEAFF.